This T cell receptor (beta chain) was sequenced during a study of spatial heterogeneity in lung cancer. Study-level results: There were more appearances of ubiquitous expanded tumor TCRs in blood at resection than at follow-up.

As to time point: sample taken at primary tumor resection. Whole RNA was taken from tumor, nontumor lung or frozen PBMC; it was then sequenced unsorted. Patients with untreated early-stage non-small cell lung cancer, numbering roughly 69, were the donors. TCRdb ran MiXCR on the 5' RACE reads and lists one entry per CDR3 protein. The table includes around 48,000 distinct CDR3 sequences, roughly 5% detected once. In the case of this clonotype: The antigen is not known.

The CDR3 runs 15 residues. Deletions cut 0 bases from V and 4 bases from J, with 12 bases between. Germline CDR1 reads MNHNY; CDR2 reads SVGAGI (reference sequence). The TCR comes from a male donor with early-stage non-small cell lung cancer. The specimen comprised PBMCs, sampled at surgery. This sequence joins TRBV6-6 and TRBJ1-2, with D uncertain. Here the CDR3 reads CASSYSIGDGYGYTF. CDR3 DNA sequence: TGTGCCAGCAGTTACTCGATTGGGGATGGCTATGGCTACACCTTC.